This TCR beta chain stems from a study of shared clonotypes between healthy human individuals. Study details: Donors had three CD4 naive, three CD4 memory, two CD8 naive and one CD8 memory plate apiece. Whole-study results and caveats: A few donors showed sharing of about 4.7% of naive CD4 clonotypes. Sample collection involved blood only; tissue repertoires are likely different.

This table comes from immunoSEQ multiplex PCR, and its TCRdb copy is limited to in-frame clones, with some not included. The profile shows 190,000 or so clones, 80% to 95% of them singletons. The CDR3 extends over 17 amino acids. Looked up from germline, CDR1 is MDHEN and CDR2 is SYDVKM. Trimming left V 3 bases short and J 2 bases short, with 16 bases between. A remark on this clone: Its specificity is not known.

Donation came from healthy HIV-negative adults that had no recent acute infections or vaccinations. The TCR sequence derives from a woman aged 25 to 45 in good health. Source material: naive CD4+ T cells sorted from blood. Subset denoted: CD45RA+ positively selected. The chain is built from TRBV28 and TRBJ1-4; D is unclear. CDR3 sequence reads: CASSFHPQGMTNEKLFF. The CDR3 DNA reads as TGTGCCAGCAGTTTCCACCCCCAAGGGATGACTAATGAAAAACTGTTTTTT.